Each of the 6 T cell receptor beta chains below was sequenced from the same sample in a study of blood T cells in healthy people across ages. Together with a sample-barcoded 5' primer, a J-beta primer mix was included in a second PCR lasting about 6 to 12 cycles. TCRdb reprocessed the 5' RACE reads with MiXCR, giving one entry per CDR3 protein. The repertoire holds about 1.5 million distinct CDR3 sequences, with around 40% as singletons. The material sequenced was blood. These receptors were taken from a woman between 18 and 29 years old in good health.

As regards this clonotype: One end of the junction is discordant with germline, which a read error may explain. The V and J genes are TRBV7-2 and TRBJ1-1, with D unclear. This CDR3 comprises 17 residues. CDR1 and CDR2 (germline): SGHTA, FQGNSA. Here the CDR3 reads CASSLVPLEAENAEAFF. The CDR3 DNA follows: TGTGCCAGCAGCTTAGTCCCGCTGGAGGCGGAGAACGCTGAAGCTTTCTTT.

J is TRBJ2-1 and V is TRBV9, with a possible D match to TRBD2 (6 bases). The germline V and J ends were trimmed by 3 bases and 8 bases, with 15 bases remaining between them. The germline gives CDR1 SGDLS, CDR2 YYNGEE. The CDR3 spans 14 residues. The CDR3: CASSGRGPGDEQFF. The CDR3 DNA is TGTGCCAGCAGCGGGCGGGGACCGGGAGATGAGCAGTTCTTC.

This clonotype turned up a few times. The rearrangement uses TRBV9 and TRBJ2-1, with 9 bases fitting TRBD2. V lost 0 bases and J lost 4; bases outside the gene matches: 5. The CDR3 consists of 16 residues. Germline CDR1 reads SGDLS; CDR2 reads YYNGEE. The DNA for the CDR3 is TGTGCCAGCAGCGTAGTCGGCGGGAGGGGGTACAATGAGCAGTTCTTC. It is translated as CASSVVGGRGYNEQFF.

This sequence joins TRBV4-1 and TRBJ1-6; D gene unclear. Germline V lookup: CDR1 MGHRA, CDR2 YSYEKL. The V end lost 0 bases, the J end lost 14 bases, and 11 bases lay between the germline ends. This CDR3 region has 13 residues. Here the CDR3 DNA reads TGCGCCAGCAGCCAAGAGAATCGGGGAACCCTCCACTTT. Translated: CASSQENRGTLHF.

The chain employs TRBV9 and TRBJ2-2, with 7 bases lining up with TRBD1. The CDR3 contains 14 residues. CDR1 is SGDLS and CDR2 is YYNGEE in the germline V gene. V dropped 7 bases and J dropped 4; count of bases not matched to a gene: 7. CDR3 loop: CASGGQVTTGELFF. The CDR3 nucleotides are TGTGCCAGCGGTGGACAGGTCACCACCGGGGAGCTGTTTTTT. Combining the CDR3 with reference TRBV9 and TRBJ2-2 gives the whole variable domain DSGVTQTPKHLITATGQRVTLRCSPRSGDLSVYWYQQSLDQGLQFLIQYYNGEERAKGNILERFSAQQFPDLHSELNLSSLELGDSALYFCASGGQVTTGELFFGEGSRLTVL.

V usage is TRBV7-8 and J usage is TRBJ2-5, with 7 positions matching TRBD1. From germline, CDR1 is SGHVS and CDR2 FQNEAQ. The length of the CDR3 is 14 residues. J gave up 4 bases and V 5 bases, and 7 bases lay outside the gene matches. The CDR3 sequence: CASSATGFRETQYF. CDR3 DNA: TGTGCCAGCAGCGCGACAGGGTTCCGAGAGACCCAGTACTTC.